This TCR beta chain came from a study of blood T cell repertoires in COVID-19 (dated by TCRdb to the early 2020s). About the study as a whole: Collaborator samples came from the United States, Italy and Spain and covered acute and convalescent phases of COVID-19. The prospective study material was composed of cDNA or gDNA derived from T cells, B-cell-depleted T cells, or PBMCs. Deeply sampled blood TCRbeta repertoires from subjects exposed to, actively infected with, or recovered from COVID-19 were included in the dataset. A freely available public database, intended as a resource for researchers studying the immune response to SARS-CoV-2, is where the repertoires were released. Samples were obtained from the ongoing ImmuneRACE study (first 160 participants) and from about 1,300 subjects provided by 6 global collaborators. The sample metadata nearly always contained a de-identified subject ID, COVID-19 status, age in years and sex. Where HLA class I and class II types were available, the types were taken from metadata supplied by the sample provider, not from assay-based typing. Overall study outcomes, separate from this receptor: The quantity of clinical and demographic metadata differed by source and by participant and was supplied without curation.

Another Seattle source contributed samples from volunteer blood donors who had recovered from COVID-19. Whole blood was collected in K2EDTA tubes by collaborating institutions according to the institutions' own protocols. For TCRbeta analysis, collaborators shipped samples in one of three forms: frozen whole blood, isolated PBMCs, or DNA extracted from either of those sample types. As to this clone: Its specific antigen is unknown. Per-base qualities were not stored, and no clone one base away is much larger.

TCRbeta CDR3 regions were amplified from genomic DNA using the immunoSEQ Assay, a bias-controlled multiplex PCR. For the original study's pipeline: Within the assay, amplification of reference gene primers was used to estimate how many nucleated cells each sample contained. Sequence reads were collapsed and filtered to measure the absolute abundance of every unique TCRbeta CDR3 rearrangement. Productive Simpson clonality was computed per sample as the square root of Simpson's diversity index over productive rearrangements. TCRdb took this table from immuneACCESS and kept in-frame rearrangements with V and J called. Such tables lack part of the clones; where checked against another copy, unresolved V genes explain under half of the gap, and the rest is unexplained. V and J calls plus clone size are reproduced from that table; the DNA served to infer D and trimming. Present in this sample are about 200,000 clones, just under 90% of which were seen just once. Of the sample, approximately 6.2% falls within the top ten clones.

CDR1 is given as MGHRA and CDR2 as YSYEKL, both from the germline V gene. The cysteine opens and the phenylalanine closes a CDR3 of 13 amino acids. CDR3 DNA only is kept here, 39 bases in frame from base 1. V is pruned by 4 bases and J by 6 bases, leaving 2 bases of the junction without a gene match. This TCR derives from a man aged 55 to 69 who had recovered from COVID-19. Sequencing was done on a sample of peripheral blood. The V gene is TRBV4-1 and the J gene is TRBJ1-2; 10 central bases correspond to TRBD1. The sequenced DNA is TGCGCCAGCAGCCTCGGGACAGGGGATGGCTACACCTTC. Translated, this gives CASSLGTGDGYTF.